This T cell receptor (beta chain) was found in a study of blood T cell repertoires in COVID-19. The CDR3 contains 14 residues. J was trimmed by 5 bases and V by 1 base; bases with no gene match: 2. CDR1 and CDR2 (germline): SGHAT, FQNNGV. TCRdb's copy holds only in-frame clones and misses some; the assay was immunoSEQ multiplex PCR. The sample has roughly 38,000 clones, 85% seen once; the top ten hold around 4.8%. The J gene is TRBJ1-2, the V gene TRBV11-2; TRBD1 matches at 9 bases. The sequenced sample was peripheral blood. This TCR was recovered from a man aged 45-60 years with active COVID-19. CDR3 DNA sequence: TGTGCCAGCAGCTTAGGGACAGGGGAATATGGCTACACCTTC. Translated: CASSLGTGEYGYTF.